These T cell receptor beta chains were read from a single sample in a study of siplizumab effects on memory and regulatory T cells. TCRdb keeps only in-frame clones here, not all; method: immunoSEQ multiplex PCR. The repertoire consists of some 100,000 clones, with 85% to 95% occurring once and the leading ten covering 1% to 1.5%. Sample: non-Treg CD4+ T cells sorted from blood. The receptors were sampled from a human donor in good health. CDR3s leave out the opening cysteine and the closing phenylalanine or tryptophan. The order of the fields is clone size, V gene, CDR3 protein. Clone size is stated in some rows and not others, as once, few, many or a class when expanded.

NA,TRBV25-1,ASNYRLADTQY
NA,TRBV28,ASSLPVGTDYGYT
once,TRBV27,ASSKRFVTGGNQPQH
NA,TRBV5-8,ASSFDRRNEQY
NA,TRBV18,ASSPLGGDQPQH
NA,TRBV2,ASAEQDVLF
once,TRBV4-1,ASSQLGARTGELF
NA,TRBV18,ASSSHGNTEAF
NA,TRBV19,ASSIPGQGIYEQY
NA,TRBV2,ASSAPGGQGTGELF
NA,TRBV28,ASSSRTGLTGELF
NA,TRBV14,ASSQGGPYEQY
NA,TRBV28,ASSLPGQNIQY
NA,TRBV6-1,ASSPLGAGTDTQY
once,TRBV19,ASSTPSLTGQGEQF
NA,TRBV7-2,ASSPTRRDGYT
NA,TRBV10-3,ASCRDPYNEQF
NA,TRBV18,ASSPRQLEETQY
NA,TRBV6-5,ASSYSRTGGNEQY
NA,TRBV5-1,ASSAGDRWAADTQY
NA,TRBV10-3,ASGPSGSTDTQY
NA,TRBV7-2,ASSLWPVQGSNEKLF
NA,TRBV2,ASSEQPSYNEQF
NA,TRBV18,ASSFSGTGVTEAF
NA,TRBV28,ASSFRGKAKNIQY
NA,TRBV28,ASSPGRPYGYT
NA,TRBV28,ASSLGRGDRNEQY
NA,TRBV7-3,ASSLGPRGEAF
NA,TRBV28,ASSSFSGRSSYNEQF
NA,TRBV10-1,ASSVEGSYEQY
NA,TRBV19,ASISLMNTEAF
NA,TRBV28,ASPSGSSGELF
NA,TRBV7-8,ASSLDATSGPISYNEQF
NA,TRBV6-4,ASSVSAGDTDTQY
NA,TRBV18,ASSLIQGEGYT
NA,TRBV5-1,ASSRLDPSTDTQY
NA,TRBV7-9,ASSLSVLIGGYT
NA,TRBV19,ASSMGQRYGYT
NA,TRBV4-1,ASSQVGARTEQF
NA,TRBV28,ASSLWRTGLNTEAF
NA,TRBV7-8,ASSLGGTGNLVHEQY
NA,TRBV14,ASRWGETGELF
NA,TRBV5-1,ASSFLGGQPQH
NA,TRBV28,ASSSLYYEQY
once,TRBV5-1,ASSLPRAGGRDEQF